This T cell receptor (beta chain) derives from a study of beta chain features in type 1 diabetes. Study-level results: There was a moderate but significant shortening of TCRB CDR3s in all four CD4+ subsets of Type 1 diabetes patients. More deletions and fewer insertions at VDJ junctions were found in patients with type 1 diabetes. A potential PCR bias toward shorter templates would be equal in patient and control samples. Compared to healthy donors, patients appeared to have naive, central memory and Treg TCRB repertoires that were more alike.

Germline assignment: CDR1 SGHNT and CDR2 YYREEE (reference sequence). CDR3 length: 14 amino acids. V was clipped by 2 bases and J by 4 bases; unmatched bases: 5. Reverse transcription of all isolated RNA meant that expressed TCRB transcripts were sequenced. Using immunoSEQ multiplex PCR, the repertoire was profiled, and TCRdb retains in-frame clones only, with some absent. The sample lists around 160,000 clones, roughly 9% occurring once. Sorted CD4+ subsets: naive, central memory, regulatory, stem cell-like memory (CD45RO/CCR7/CD25/CD127/CD95/CD27 panel). As for this clone: Its antigen is as yet unknown.

The source of this sequence is a woman aged 25 to 45 with type 1 diabetes. What was sequenced was central memory CD4+ T cells from blood. The V and J genes are TRBV5-4 and TRBJ1-1; 7 bases line up with TRBD1. This CDR3 is CASSLKQGFTEAFF. CDR3 nucleotides: TGTGCCAGCAGCTTAAAACAGGGGTTCACTGAAGCTTTCTTT. Looking up the rest from reference TRBV5-4 and TRBJ1-1 gives the full variable domain: ETGVTQSPTHLIKTRGQQVTLRCSSQSGHNTVSWYQQALGQGPQFIFQYYREEENGRGNFPPRFSGLQFPNYSSELNVNALELDDSALYLCASSLKQGFTEAFFGQGTRLTVV.